These T cell receptor beta chains were read from a single sample in a study of cytomegalovirus exposure and HLA in healthy donors. Assay used: immunoSEQ multiplex PCR; TCRdb lists only in-frame clones, some missing. The data hold fewer than 150,000 clones, with 65% to 80% observed a single time. Source material: PBMCs. The receptors come from a man in his forties or fifties in good health and CMV-seropositive. Both conserved end residues are trimmed from each CDR3. Each record gives: J gene, V gene, CDR3 protein.

>TRBJ2-7|TRBV5-3
ARSWNRGRYYEQY
>TRBJ2-7|TRBV5-1
ASSLNRRDGEQY
>TRBJ2-3|TRBV5-1
ASSTSDITRGDTQY
>TRBJ2-4|TRBV5-1
ASSFPGGTGGPVGKNIQY
>TRBJ2-1|TRBV25-1
ASSGITGWYNEQF
>TRBJ1-1|TRBV28
ASSWNREKPFGAEAF
>TRBJ2-7|TRBV28
ASRSQGAEQY
>TRBJ2-5|TRBV10-3
AISHPGQGARVGETQY
>TRBJ2-7|TRBV5-1
ASSRERDSYEQY
>TRBJ1-2|TRBV28
ASSFSGTVYGYT
>TRBJ1-2|TRBV19
ASRDGQGYGGYT
>TRBJ1-6|TRBV30
ACDNSYNSPLH
>TRBJ1-4|TRBV5-6
ASSLGQSGEKLF
>TRBJ2-7|TRBV6-5
ASSRQVGEQY
>TRBJ1-1|TRBV29-1
SAVGQMNTEAF
>TRBJ1-2|TRBV19
ASSIAYRGSSPT
>TRBJ2-1|TRBV15
ATSRDIASSYNEQF
>TRBJ2-3|TRBV9
ASSENWGPDTQY
>TRBJ1-5|TRBV30
AWSVSMGRNQPQH
>TRBJ2-1|TRBV18
ASSPPGLAGGPSSEQF
>TRBJ2-5|TRBV7-9
ASTFPTTSGRGETQY
>TRBJ2-1|TRBV9
ASSPRASGRANEQF
>TRBJ2-7|TRBV4-1
ASSQWESYEQY
>TRBJ2-1|TRBV4-1
ASSRQSGTGGPYLEF
>TRBJ1-1|TRBV7-9
ASSLVGALNTEAF
>TRBJ1-2|TRBV9
ASSGYGNDYGYT
>TRBJ1-6|TRBV2
ASSYDRAGSPLH
>TRBJ2-5|TRBV5-1
ASSLPTAGGDKTQY
>TRBJ2-1|TRBV9
ASSGSGIFNEQF
>TRBJ2-7|TRBV6-6
ASSYSGSSYEQY
>TRBJ1-2|TRBV19
ASQIRDRLYGYT
>TRBJ2-1|TRBV14
ASSQPTGEPYNEQF
>NA|TRBV28
ASSGRLAGVYEQY